The 28 T cell receptor beta chains presented below share a single source sample, sequenced in a study of OX40 agonist ivuxolimab in advanced cancers. Clones were read by immunoSEQ multiplex PCR, and TCRdb kept only the in-frame ones, dropping some. The sample shows roughly 67,000 clones, around nine tenths of them seen only once. The sequences come from CD4+ or CD8+ T cells sorted from blood, collected in a trial of the OX40 agonist ivuxolimab. The receptors shown here come from an adult with an advanced solid tumor such as melanoma, head and neck, liver or kidney cancer.

This chain links TRBV5-4 with TRBJ2-2; 8 nucleotides line up with TRBD2. The CDR3 contains 17 residues. The V and J ends lost 4 bases and 4 bases, in that order; junction bases with no gene match: 12. Germline loops: CDR1 SGHNT, CDR2 YYREEE (reference sequence). In DNA, the CDR3 is TGTGCCAGCAGCCCCCCGGGAGCGGGAGTCATCACCGGGGAGCTGTTTTTT. It codes for CASSPPGAGVITGELFF.

The CDR3 DNA is TGCGCCAGCAGCAAGACTAGCGGGAGTAACACCGGGGAGCTGTTTTTT. Protein: CASSKTSGSNTGELFF. The V and J genes are TRBV5-1 and TRBJ2-2; 12 nucleotides line up with TRBD2. This CDR3 has 16 residues. V lost 4 bases, J lost 2 bases, and 3 bases stayed unmatched. Germline CDR1 is SGHRS and CDR2 is YFSETQ.

This chain connects TRBV5-4 to TRBJ2-1; tentative D call: TRBD2 (6 bases). The CDR3 runs to 15 residues. Germline V gene lookup returns CDR1 SGHNT and CDR2 YYREEE (reference sequence). V was pared by 1 base and J by 6 bases, with 14 bases between. The CDR3 loop reads CASSLFGRSANEQFF. For the CDR3, the DNA is TGTGCCAGCAGCTTGTTCGGGAGAAGTGCCAATGAGCAGTTCTTC. The full variable domain, rest sourced from reference TRBV5-4 and TRBJ2-1, is ETGVTQSPTHLIKTRGQQVTLRCSSQSGHNTVSWYQQALGQGPQFIFQYYREEENGRGNFPPRFSGLQFPNYSSELNVNALELDDSALYLCASSLFGRSANEQFFGPGTRLTVL.

V is TRBV19 and J is TRBJ2-2; 16 nucleotides line up with TRBD2. The V and J ends lost 7 bases and 3 bases, in that order; junction bases with no gene match: 8. The CDR3 extends over 18 amino acids. Germline V gene sequence: CDR1 LNHDA, CDR2 SQIVND (reference sequence). The DNA of the CDR3 is TGTGCCAGTATAACGGGACTAGCGGGGGGGCGAGACACCGGGGAGCTGTTTTTT. It codes for CASITGLAGGRDTGELFF.

This chain connects TRBV9 to TRBJ1-5; D gene unclear. This CDR3 has 14 residues. The V gene's germline CDR1 is SGDLS and CDR2 YYNGEE. V was pared by 1 base and J by 6 bases, with 11 bases between. Here the CDR3 reads CASSVKQSGQPQHF. In DNA, the CDR3 is TGTGCCAGCAGCGTAAAGCAATCCGGTCAGCCCCAGCATTTT.

This clone was seen just once. This sequence joins TRBV5-1 and TRBJ2-1; 9 bases match TRBD2. The germline V gene has CDR1 SGHRS and CDR2 YFSETQ. The length of the CDR3 is 15 residues. V gave up 5 bases and J gave up 7 bases; unmatched junction bases: 10. The CDR3 DNA is TGCGCCAGCAGTTGGGGCGGGGGGGCCGTTAATGAGCAGTTCTTC. Protein: CASSWGGGAVNEQFF. Together with reference TRBV5-1 and TRBJ2-1, the CDR3 gives the full variable domain: KAGVTQTPRYLIKTRGQQVTLSCSPISGHRSVSWYQQTPGQGLQFLFEYFSETQRNKGNFPGRFSGRQFSNSRSEMNVSTLELGDSALYLCASSWGGGAVNEQFFGPGTRLTVL.

The chain uses TRBV27 and TRBJ2-3; 11 bases fit TRBD1. CDR1 MNHEY and CDR2 SMNVEV come from the germline V gene (reference sequence). CDR3 length equals 16 residues. V gave up 5 bases and J gave up 5 bases; unmatched junction bases: 9. The CDR3 coding sequence is TGTGCCAGCAGTCCCTTTGGACAGGGGGCCAGAGATACGCAGTATTTT. It codes for CASSPFGQGARDTQYF.

This chain joins TRBV5-4 and TRBJ1-3, with TRBD1 identical over 7 bases. The CDR3 length is 15 residues. Looked up from germline, CDR1 is SGHNT and CDR2 is YYREEE (reference sequence). V trimming: 4 bases; J trimming: 0 bases; junction bases outside the gene matches: 4. CDR3 bases: TGTGCCAGCAGCCTTGACAGGGCCTCTGGAAACACCATATATTTT. This gives the protein CASSLDRASGNTIYF.

This sequence joins TRBV28 and TRBJ1-4, with D possibly TRBD1 on 6 matching bases. This CDR3 is 14 amino acids long. Germline CDR1 reads MDHEN; CDR2 reads SYDVKM. V was cut by 5 bases and J by 0 bases, with 7 bases left in between. CDR3 sequence: CASSNRATNEKLFF. The CDR3 DNA reads as TGTGCCAGCAGTAACAGGGCAACTAATGAAAAACTGTTTTTT.

The chain couples TRBV27 to TRBJ1-3; D is uncertain. V lost 6 bases and J lost 4, with 22 bases in between. The CDR3 consists of 17 residues. CDR1 is MNHEY, CDR2 SMNVEV, per germline (reference sequence). CDR3: CASSRSGGGGRGNTIYF. CDR3 sequence (DNA): TGTGCCAGCAGCCGCTCGGGCGGCGGAGGAAGAGGAAACACCATATATTTT.

The chain recombines TRBV6-5 with TRBJ2-7, with TRBD2 matching over 8 bases. This CDR3 contains 13 residues. The germline gives CDR1 MNHEY, CDR2 SVGAGI. Trimming took 2 bases from V and 10 from J; bases not matched to a gene: 7. Here the CDR3 DNA reads TGTGCCAGCAGTTACAGCAGCGGGAGATTCCAGTACTTC. Amino acids: CASSYSSGRFQYF.

In its sample, this clone was seen a few times. V is TRBV20-1 and J is TRBJ2-5; D ambiguous. The germline V gene has CDR1 DFQATT and CDR2 SNEGSKA (reference sequence). The CDR3 consists of 11 residues. V was pared by 0 bases and J by 7 bases, with 6 bases between. CDR3 region: CSARDRRTQYF. The CDR3 coding sequence is TGCAGTGCTAGAGATCGGAGGACCCAGTACTTC.

The V and J genes are TRBV4-2 and TRBJ2-7; TRBD2 matches at 7 bases. CDR1 is LGHNA and CDR2 is YNFKEQ in the germline V gene. The CDR3 covers 13 residues. Germline trimming cut 3 bases from V and 6 bases from J; bases unmatched to any gene: 5. CDR3 protein: CASSQELAREQYF. CDR3 nucleotides: TGTGCCAGCAGCCAGGAACTAGCGCGCGAGCAGTACTTC.

This chain uses TRBV5-1 with TRBJ2-1, with 10 bases matching TRBD1. J lost 8 bases, V lost 4 bases, and 6 bases had no gene match. Germline assignment: CDR1 SGHRS and CDR2 YFSETQ. The CDR3 covers 14 residues. CDR3 in amino acids: CASSPRTGGYEQFF. DNA of the CDR3: TGCGCCAGCAGCCCTCGGACAGGGGGATATGAGCAGTTCTTC.

The V call is TRBV7-9, the J call TRBJ1-2, with 10 bases matching TRBD1. The junction had 5 bases not matched to a gene; V was cut back by 3 bases and J by 4 bases. This CDR3 has 15 residues. CDR1 is SEHNR, CDR2 FQNEAQ, per germline (reference sequence). The DNA for the CDR3 is TGTGCCAGCAGCTTCGGGGGACAGGGGCTCTATGGCTACACCTTC. Amino acid sequence: CASSFGGQGLYGYTF.

This sequence joins TRBV28 and TRBJ2-3; maybe TRBD2 (6 bases). Germline CDR1 MDHEN, CDR2 SYDVKM. Deletions cut 4 bases from V and 1 base from J, with 18 bases between. This CDR3 region has 17 residues. For the CDR3, the DNA is TGTGCCAGCAGTTCGCCGGGACTGGCTGCTGGCACAGATACGCAGTATTTT. Protein: CASSSPGLAAGTDTQYF.

This rearrangement joins TRBV21-1 to TRBJ1-6; the table names TRBD1, a call not compared with the DNA. TRBV21-1 is classified as a pseudogene. The CDR3 has 15 amino acids. CDR3 sequence: CASSKVLGAESPLHF. CDR3 DNA sequence: TGTGCCAGCAGCAAAGTGTTGGGGGCCGAGTCACCCCTCCACTTT.

This sequence joins TRBV29-1 and TRBJ1-1; 8 bases are a match to TRBD1. The germline V gene has CDR1 SQVTM and CDR2 ANQGSEA. The trim removed 7 bases at V and 6 bases at J, leaving 7 bases unmatched. The CDR3 loop spans 12 amino acids. The CDR3 sequence: CSALPGGSEAFF. As DNA, the CDR3 is TGCAGCGCCCTCCCAGGGGGCTCTGAAGCTTTCTTT. The whole variable domain, filled in from reference TRBV29-1 and TRBJ1-1, reads SAVISQKPSRDICQRGTSLTIQCQVDSQVTMMFWYRQQPGQSLTLIATANQGSEATYESGFVIDKFPISRPNLTFSTLTVSNMSPEDSSIYLCSALPGGSEAFFGQGTRLTVV.

The chain carries TRBV30 and TRBJ2-7; D is tentatively TRBD1 or TRBD2 (6 bases each). Trimming left V 2 bases short and J 0 bases short, with 11 bases between. Germline lookup yields CDR1 GTSNPN and CDR2 SVGIG (reference sequence). The CDR3 spans 14 residues. DNA for the CDR3: TGTGCCTGGAGTCTGGGGGGCAGCTCCTACGAGCAGTACTTC. As protein: CAWSLGGSSYEQYF.

This clone was observed a single time. The CDR3 sequence: CASSERVGPNQPQHF. The CDR3 DNA reads as TGTGCCAGCAGTGAAAGGGTGGGACCCAATCAGCCCCAGCATTTT. The rearrangement uses TRBV6-1 and TRBJ1-5; a possible D gene is TRBD1 (5 bases). V was trimmed by 2 bases and J by 3 bases, leaving 11 bases between them. The length of the CDR3 is 15 residues. The germline gives CDR1 MNHNS, CDR2 SASEGT.

This clone was picked up a small number of times. This chain joins TRBV7-8 and TRBJ1-2, with D hard to call. The CDR3 runs to 15 residues. Trimming cost V 5 bases and J 4 bases, with 17 bases left between them. Germline V CDR1 and CDR2: SGHVS, FQNEAQ. The CDR3 is CASSPRTSAGYGYTF. The CDR3 coding sequence is TGTGCCAGCAGCCCTCGGACGTCGGCGGGCTATGGCTACACCTTC.

This sequence joins TRBV7-9 and TRBJ1-6; D remains ambiguous. Germline V CDR1 and CDR2: SEHNR, FQNEAQ (reference sequence). There are 14 residues in the CDR3. Trimming took off 7 bases at V and 7 bases at J, with 14 bases between the two ends. Here the CDR3 DNA reads TGTGCCAGCACGGCGTGGGCAGACAATTCACCCCTCCACTTT. Translation: CASTAWADNSPLHF.

This clone was detected only a few times. Other DNA sequences in this sample translate to the same CDR3. The gene calls are TRBV25-1 and TRBJ1-3; D uncertain. Trimming removed 4 bases at V and 0 bases at J, with 4 bases between. The CDR3 totals 13 residues. Germline V lookup: CDR1 MGHDK, CDR2 SYGVNS. The CDR3, as DNA: TGTGCCAGCAGTGTCGGCTCTGGAAACACCATATATTTT. It translates to CASSVGSGNTIYF.

The chain combines TRBV6-5 with TRBJ1-1; D not certain. This CDR3 comprises 15 residues. Looked up from germline, CDR1 is MNHEY and CDR2 is SVGAGI. Trimming took off 2 bases at V and 0 bases at J, with 10 bases between the two ends. CDR3 nucleotide sequence: TGTGCCAGCAGTTACGGAAGGGTGGTGAACACTGAAGCTTTCTTT. Its protein product is CASSYGRVVNTEAFF.

The chain links TRBV23-1 to TRBJ2-7, with TRBD1 as a possible D gene (8 bases). TRBV23-1 is designated an ORF whose function remains uncertain. The CDR3 contains 14 residues. The V and J ends lost 10 bases and 2 bases respectively, with 18 bases between them. CDR3 protein: CATSAGTGPYEQYF. CDR3 nucleotide sequence: TGCGCCACCTCAGCGGGGACAGGACCCTACGAGCAGTACTTC.

The V call is TRBV2, the J call TRBJ2-1; TRBD2 agrees at 12 bases. J gave up 7 bases and V 4 bases, and 5 bases lay outside the gene matches. The germline V gene has CDR1 SNHLY and CDR2 FYNNEI. CDR3 length: 15 residues. CDR3 residues: CASSGLAGGVNEQFF. DNA for the CDR3: TGTGCCAGCAGTGGGCTAGCGGGGGGGGTAAATGAGCAGTTCTTC.

V and J are TRBV4-3 and TRBJ2-7; D might be TRBD1 (6 bases). The V end was cut by 0 bases, the J end by 0 bases, with 18 bases between. Germline V CDR1 and CDR2: LGHNA, YSLEER. The CDR3 consists of 18 residues. For the CDR3, the DNA is TGCGCCAGCAGCCAAGATCGGTTAGGTGGGGGCGGCTCCTACGAGCAGTACTTC. It specifies CASSQDRLGGGGSYEQYF.

This chain connects TRBV6-6 to TRBJ1-5; possible D gene TRBD1, 5 bases. The CDR3 covers 13 residues. Per the germline V gene, CDR1 is MNHNY and CDR2 is SVGAGI (reference sequence). Deletions cut 8 bases from V and 7 bases from J, with 15 bases between. The CDR3 spells CASRDLQTQPQHF. The CDR3 coding sequence is TGTGCCAGCCGGGACCTACAAACGCAGCCCCAGCATTTT.